This entry concerns a single T cell receptor (beta chain). Its specificity is unknown. Time point defined: persistent/refractory GD, antithyroid drugs over 5 years with positive TRAb. The TCR library used RNA extracted from PBMCs. The record originates from a study of regulatory T cells in long-lasting Graves disease. Overall study context: A definition of persistent Graves' disease required over 5 years of antithyroid drugs plus positive TSH receptor antibodies. Study outcomes and limitations: Persistent patients had a count of shared public clonotypes (about 2,500) that exceeded that of new patients (almost 1,000).

Researchers made TCR beta libraries by using iRepertoire HTBI primers and running Arm-PCR on CDR3 regions. Each CDR3 protein is one row after TCRdb ran MiXCR on the multiplex PCR reads. The table has over 350,000 distinct CDR3 sequences, less than 25% seen once. The material was peripheral blood mononuclear cells (PBMCs), obtained when the disease was refractory, from a patient treated with antithyroid drugs. The origin of this receptor is a female donor with Graves disease.

The CDR3 reads CASSAIPGELFF. CDR3 in DNA: TGTGCCAGCAGTGCCATTCCCGGGGAGCTGTTTTTT. The chain recombines TRBV6-2 or TRBV6-3 with TRBJ2-2, with D unresolved. V was shortened by 5 bases and J by 6 bases, with 7 bases between the two germline ends. From germline, CDR1 is MNHEY and CDR2 SVGEGT. The CDR3 has 12 residues.